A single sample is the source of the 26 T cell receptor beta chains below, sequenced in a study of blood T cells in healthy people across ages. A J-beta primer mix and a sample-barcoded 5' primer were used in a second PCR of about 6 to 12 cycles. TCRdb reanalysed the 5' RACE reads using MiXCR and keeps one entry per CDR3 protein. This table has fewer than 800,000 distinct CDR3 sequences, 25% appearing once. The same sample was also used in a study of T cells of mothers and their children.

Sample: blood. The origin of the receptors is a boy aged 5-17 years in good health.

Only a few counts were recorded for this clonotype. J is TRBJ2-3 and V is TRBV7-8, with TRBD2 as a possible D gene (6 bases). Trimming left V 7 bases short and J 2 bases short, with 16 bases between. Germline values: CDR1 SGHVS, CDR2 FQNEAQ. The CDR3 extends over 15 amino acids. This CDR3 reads CASTKAPGDTDTQYF. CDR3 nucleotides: TGTGCCAGCACCAAAGCGCCGGGGGACACAGATACGCAGTATTTT.

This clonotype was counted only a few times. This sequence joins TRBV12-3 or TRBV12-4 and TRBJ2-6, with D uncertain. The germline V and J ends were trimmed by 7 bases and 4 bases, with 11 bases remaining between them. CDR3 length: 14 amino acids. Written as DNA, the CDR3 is TGTGCCAGCACCTCCCTTGGCGGGGCCAACGTCCTGACTTTC. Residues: CASTSLGGANVLTF.

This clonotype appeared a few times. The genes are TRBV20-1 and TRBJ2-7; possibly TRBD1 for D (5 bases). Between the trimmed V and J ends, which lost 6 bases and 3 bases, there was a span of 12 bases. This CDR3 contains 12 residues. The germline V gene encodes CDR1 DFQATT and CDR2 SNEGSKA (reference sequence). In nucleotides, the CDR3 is TGCAGTGCAAAAGGGGCAGACTACGAGCAGTACTTC. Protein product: CSAKGADYEQYF.

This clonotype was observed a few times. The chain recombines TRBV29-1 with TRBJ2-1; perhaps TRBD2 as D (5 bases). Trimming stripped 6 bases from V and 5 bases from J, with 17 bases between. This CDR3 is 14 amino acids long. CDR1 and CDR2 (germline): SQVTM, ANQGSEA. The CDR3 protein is CSVTSNSGHNEQFF. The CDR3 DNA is TGCAGCGTAACGTCGAACAGCGGTCACAATGAGCAGTTCTTC.

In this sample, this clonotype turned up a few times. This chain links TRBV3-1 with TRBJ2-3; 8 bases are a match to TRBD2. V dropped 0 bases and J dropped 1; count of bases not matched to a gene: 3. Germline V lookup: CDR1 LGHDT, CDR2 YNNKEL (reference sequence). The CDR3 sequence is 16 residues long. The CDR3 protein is CASSQDWRGGTDTQYF. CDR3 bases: TGTGCCAGCAGCCAAGACTGGCGGGGGGGCACAGATACGCAGTATTTT.

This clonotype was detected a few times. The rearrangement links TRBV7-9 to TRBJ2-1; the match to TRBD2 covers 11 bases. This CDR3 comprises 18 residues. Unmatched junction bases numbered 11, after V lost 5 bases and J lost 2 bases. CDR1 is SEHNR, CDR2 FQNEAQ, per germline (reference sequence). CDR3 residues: CASSPRTSGYLPYNEQFF. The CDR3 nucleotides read TGTGCCAGCAGCCCGCGGACTAGCGGGTATCTTCCCTACAATGAGCAGTTCTTC. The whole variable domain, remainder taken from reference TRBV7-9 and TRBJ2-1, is DTGVSQNPRHKITKRGQNVTFRCDPISEHNRLYWYRQTLGQGPEFLTYFQNEAQLEKSRLLSDRFSAERPKGSFSTLEIQRTEQGDSAMYLCASSPRTSGYLPYNEQFFGPGTRLTVL.

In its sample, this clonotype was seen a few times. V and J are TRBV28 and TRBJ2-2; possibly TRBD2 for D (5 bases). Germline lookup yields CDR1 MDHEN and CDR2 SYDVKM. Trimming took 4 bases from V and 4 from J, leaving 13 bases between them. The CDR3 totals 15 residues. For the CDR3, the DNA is TGTGCCAGCAGTTCTCCCCCCCGGGGCACCGGGGAGCTGTTTTTT. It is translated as CASSSPPRGTGELFF.

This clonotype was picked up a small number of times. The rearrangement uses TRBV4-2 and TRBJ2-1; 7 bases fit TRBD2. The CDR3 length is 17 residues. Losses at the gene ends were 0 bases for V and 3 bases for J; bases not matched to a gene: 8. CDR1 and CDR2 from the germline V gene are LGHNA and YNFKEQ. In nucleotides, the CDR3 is TGTGCCAGCAGCCAAGATCGGGGGGAGGTAGGCTACAATGAGCAGTTCTTC. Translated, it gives CASSQDRGEVGYNEQFF.

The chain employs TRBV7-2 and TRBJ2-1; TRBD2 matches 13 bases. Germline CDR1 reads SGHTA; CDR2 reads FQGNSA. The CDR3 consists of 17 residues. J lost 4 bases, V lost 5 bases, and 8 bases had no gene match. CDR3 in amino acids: CASSTTSGGNIYNEQFF. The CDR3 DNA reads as TGTGCCAGCAGCACGACTAGCGGGGGGAATATATACAATGAGCAGTTCTTC.

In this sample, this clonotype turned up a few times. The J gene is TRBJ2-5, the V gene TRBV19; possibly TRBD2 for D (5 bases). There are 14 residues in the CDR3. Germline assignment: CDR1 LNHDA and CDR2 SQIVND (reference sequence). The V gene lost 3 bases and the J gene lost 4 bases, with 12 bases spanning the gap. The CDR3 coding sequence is TGTGCCAGTAGTATTTCCTCAGGAGGAGAGACCCAGTACTTC. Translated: CASSISSGGETQYF. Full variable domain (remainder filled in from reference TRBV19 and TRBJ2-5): DGGITQSPKYLFRKEGQNVTLSCEQNLNHDAMYWYRQDPGQGLRLIYYSQIVNDFQKGDIAEGYSVSREKKESFPLTVTSAQKNPTAFYLCASSISSGGETQYFGPGTRLLVL.

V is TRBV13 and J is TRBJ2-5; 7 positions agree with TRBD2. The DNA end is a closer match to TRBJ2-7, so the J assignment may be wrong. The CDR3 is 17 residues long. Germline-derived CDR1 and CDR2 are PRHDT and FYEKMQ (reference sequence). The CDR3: CASSLRSAGKSAYEQYF. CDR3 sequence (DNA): TGTGCCAGCAGCTTAAGGTCAGCGGGGAAGAGCGCCTACGAGCAGTACTTC.

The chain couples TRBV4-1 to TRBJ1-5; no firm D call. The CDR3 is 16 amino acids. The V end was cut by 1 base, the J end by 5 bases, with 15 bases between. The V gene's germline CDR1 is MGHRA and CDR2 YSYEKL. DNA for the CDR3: TGCGCCAGCAGCCAAGGGCCTCTCGGCTCCTATCAGCCCCAGCATTTT. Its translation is CASSQGPLGSYQPQHF.

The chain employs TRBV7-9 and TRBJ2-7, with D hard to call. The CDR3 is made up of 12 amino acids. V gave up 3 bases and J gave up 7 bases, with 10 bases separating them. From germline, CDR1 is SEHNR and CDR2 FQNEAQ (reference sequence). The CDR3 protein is CASSFSSREQYF. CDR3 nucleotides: TGTGCCAGCAGCTTTTCCTCCCGGGAGCAGTACTTC.

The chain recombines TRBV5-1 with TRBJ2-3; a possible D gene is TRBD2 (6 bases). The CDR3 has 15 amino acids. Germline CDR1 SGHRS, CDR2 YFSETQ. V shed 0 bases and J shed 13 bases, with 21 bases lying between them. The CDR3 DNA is TGCGCCAGCAGCTTGGGTTCGGCTAGCGCAGCAAGGGAGTATTTT. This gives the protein CASSLGSASAAREYF.

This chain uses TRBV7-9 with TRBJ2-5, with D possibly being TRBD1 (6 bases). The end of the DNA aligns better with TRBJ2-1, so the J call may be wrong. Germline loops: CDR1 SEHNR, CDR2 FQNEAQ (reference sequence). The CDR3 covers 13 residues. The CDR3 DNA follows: TGTGCCAGCAGCCCCCGACAGGACAATGAGCAGTTCTTC. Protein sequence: CASSPRQDNEQFF.

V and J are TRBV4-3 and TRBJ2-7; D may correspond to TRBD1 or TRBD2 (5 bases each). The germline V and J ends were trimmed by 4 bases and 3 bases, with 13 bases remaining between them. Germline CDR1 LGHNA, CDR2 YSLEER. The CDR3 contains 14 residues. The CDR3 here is CASSLGRVNYEQYF. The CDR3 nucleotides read TGCGCCAGCAGCCTGGGACGGGTAAACTACGAGCAGTACTTC.

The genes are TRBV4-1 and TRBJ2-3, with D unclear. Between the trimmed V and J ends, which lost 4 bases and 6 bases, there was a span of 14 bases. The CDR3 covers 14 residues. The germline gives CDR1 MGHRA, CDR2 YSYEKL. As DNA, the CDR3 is TGCGCCAGCAGCCCCCACCCTGAGGCGGATACGCAGTATTTT. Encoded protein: CASSPHPEADTQYF.

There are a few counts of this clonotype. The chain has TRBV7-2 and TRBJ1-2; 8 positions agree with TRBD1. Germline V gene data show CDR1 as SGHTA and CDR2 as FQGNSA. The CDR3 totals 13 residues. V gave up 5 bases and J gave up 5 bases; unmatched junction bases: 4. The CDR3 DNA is TGTGCCAGCAGCCGGGACAGGAATTATGGCTACACCTTC. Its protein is CASSRDRNYGYTF.

This CDR3 reads CATRQGQNTDTQYF. DNA of the CDR3: TGTGCCACCCGACAGGGCCAGAACACAGATACGCAGTATTTT. The rearrangement links TRBV10-3 to TRBJ2-3; 7 bases match TRBD1. Germline trimming cut 10 bases from V and 2 bases from J; bases unmatched to any gene: 9. The length of the CDR3 is 14 residues. Germline V gives CDR1 ENHRY, CDR2 SYGVKD.

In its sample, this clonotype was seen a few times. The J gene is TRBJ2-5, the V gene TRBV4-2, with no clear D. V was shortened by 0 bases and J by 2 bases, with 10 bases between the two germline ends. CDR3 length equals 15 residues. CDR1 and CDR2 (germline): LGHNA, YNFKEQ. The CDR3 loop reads CASSQEWQPQETQYF. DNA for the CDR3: TGTGCCAGCAGCCAAGAATGGCAACCTCAAGAGACCCAGTACTTC.

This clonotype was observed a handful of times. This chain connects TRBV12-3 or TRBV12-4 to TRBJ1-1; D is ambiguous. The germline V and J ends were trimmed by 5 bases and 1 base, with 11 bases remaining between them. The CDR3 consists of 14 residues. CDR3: CASSLTEANTEAFF. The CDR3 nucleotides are TGTGCCAGCAGTCTCACTGAGGCGAACACTGAAGCTTTCTTT.

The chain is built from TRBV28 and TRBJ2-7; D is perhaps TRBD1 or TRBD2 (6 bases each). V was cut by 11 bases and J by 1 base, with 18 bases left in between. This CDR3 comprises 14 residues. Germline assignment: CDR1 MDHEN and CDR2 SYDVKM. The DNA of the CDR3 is TGTGCCGCCTTGGGGGCGGGGAAATCCTACGAGCAGTACTTC. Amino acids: CAALGAGKSYEQYF.

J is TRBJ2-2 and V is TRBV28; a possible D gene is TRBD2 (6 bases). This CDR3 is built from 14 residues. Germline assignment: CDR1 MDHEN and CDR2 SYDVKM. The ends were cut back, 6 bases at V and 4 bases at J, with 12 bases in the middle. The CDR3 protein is CASRLAGSTGELFF. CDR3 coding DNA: TGTGCCAGCAGGCTGGCGGGAAGCACCGGGGAGCTGTTTTTT.

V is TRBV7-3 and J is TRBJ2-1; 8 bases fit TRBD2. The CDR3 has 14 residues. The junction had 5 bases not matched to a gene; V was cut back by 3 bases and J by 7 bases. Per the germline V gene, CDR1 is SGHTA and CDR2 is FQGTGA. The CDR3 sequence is CASSFPGTRNEQFF. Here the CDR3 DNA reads TGTGCCAGCAGCTTTCCGGGGACTAGGAATGAGCAGTTCTTC.

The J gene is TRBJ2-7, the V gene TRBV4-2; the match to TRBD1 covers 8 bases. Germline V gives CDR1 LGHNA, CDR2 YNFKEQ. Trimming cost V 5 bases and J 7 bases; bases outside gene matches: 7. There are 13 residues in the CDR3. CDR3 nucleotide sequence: TGTGCCAGCAGCGGCCAGGGGGCGCCTGAGCAGTACTTC. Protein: CASSGQGAPEQYF.

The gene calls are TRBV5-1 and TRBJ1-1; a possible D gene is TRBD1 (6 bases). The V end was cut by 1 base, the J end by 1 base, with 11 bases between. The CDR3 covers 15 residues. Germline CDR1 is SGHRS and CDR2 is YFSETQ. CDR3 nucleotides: TGCGCCAGCAGCTTGTACAGGGTTCCGAACACTGAAGCTTTCTTT. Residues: CASSLYRVPNTEAFF.